The clone carrying this TCR beta chain was recorded many times. Its antigen is not identified. This sample is part of a study of T cells in Graves' hyperthyroidism and ophthalmopathy. Regarding the study as a whole: A 13 V-J model separated ophthalmopathy from stable hyperthyroidism.

RNA transcripts yielded amplified TCR beta CDR3 regions. First-round RT-PCR targeting the TCR CDR3 was performed with the HTBI primer set. MiXCR was run by TCRdb on the multiplex PCR reads, yielding one entry per CDR3 protein. Of about 500,000 distinct CDR3 sequences listed, 16% are singletons. V lost 5 bases and J lost 6, with 14 bases in between. The CDR3 is 14 residues long. Germline CDR1 is MNHNS and CDR2 is SASEGT. This receptor was taken from a woman aged 18-35 years with Graves' hyperthyroidism. The sequenced sample consisted of blood. The chain couples TRBV6-1 to TRBJ1-5, with D possibly matching TRBD1 (5 bases). As DNA, the CDR3 is TGTGCCAGCAGTTATGGCCAGGGCGCTCAGCCCCAGCATTTT. Protein sequence: CASSYGQGAQPQHF.